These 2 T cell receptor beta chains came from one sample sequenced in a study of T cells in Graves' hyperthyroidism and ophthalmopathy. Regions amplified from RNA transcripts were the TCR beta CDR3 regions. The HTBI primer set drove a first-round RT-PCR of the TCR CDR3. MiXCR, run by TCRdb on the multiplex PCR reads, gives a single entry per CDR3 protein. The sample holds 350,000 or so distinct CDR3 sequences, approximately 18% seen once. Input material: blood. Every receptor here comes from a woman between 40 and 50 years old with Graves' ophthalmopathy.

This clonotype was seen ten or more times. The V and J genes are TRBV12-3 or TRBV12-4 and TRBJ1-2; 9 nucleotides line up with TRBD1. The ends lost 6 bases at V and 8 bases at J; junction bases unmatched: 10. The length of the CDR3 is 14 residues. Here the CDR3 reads CASRRGQGYGGYTF. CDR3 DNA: TGTGCCAGCAGGCGCGGACAGGGGTACGGAGGCTACACCTTC.

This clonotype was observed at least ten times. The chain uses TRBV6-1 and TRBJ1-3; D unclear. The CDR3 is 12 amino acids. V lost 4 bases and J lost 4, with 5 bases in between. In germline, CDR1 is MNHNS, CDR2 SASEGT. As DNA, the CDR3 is TGTGCCAGCAGTGTCGAGGGAAACACCATATATTTT. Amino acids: CASSVEGNTIYF.